The 15 T cell receptor beta chains listed next were all sequenced from one sample in a study of blood T cell repertoires in COVID-19. Assay: immunoSEQ multiplex PCR; the TCRdb copy retains only in-frame clones and omits some. Among hundreds of thousands of clones listed, about 83% were seen once. Material: PBMCs or T cells enriched from blood (not recorded which). The receptors shown here come from a woman between 45 and 60 years old who had recovered from COVID-19.

This rearrangement joins TRBV19 to TRBJ2-1; unclear D gene. CDR3 size: 13 residues. Trimming took 4 bases from V and 9 from J, leaving 13 bases between them. Germline lookup yields CDR1 LNHDA and CDR2 SQIVND (reference sequence). DNA for the CDR3: TGTGCCAGTAGTACCCAGATTACAACTGAGCAGTTCTTC. Its translation is CASSTQITTEQFF.

CDR3 nucleotides: TGTGCCACCACCGGGTCAGCGTCAAATATCCACTTT. It is translated as CATTGSASNIHF. The chain has TRBV2 and TRBJ1-6; D gene ambiguous. The CDR3 loop spans 12 amino acids. V was shortened by 10 bases and J by 17 bases, with 21 bases between the two germline ends. Per the germline V gene, CDR1 is SNHLY and CDR2 is FYNNEI.

The chain uses TRBV30 and TRBJ2-7; 7 bases fit TRBD1. CDR3 size: 14 residues. In germline, CDR1 is GTSNPN, CDR2 SVGIG (reference sequence). After removal of 4 bases from V and 6 bases from J, the junction contained 12 bases not matched to a gene. The CDR3 DNA follows: TGTGCCTGGAATACAGGGGTAGGACCTGGCGAGCAGTACTTC. It yields the protein CAWNTGVGPGEQYF.

The gene calls are TRBV27 and TRBJ2-2; D gene unclear. The CDR3 consists of 12 residues. Germline V gives CDR1 MNHEY, CDR2 SMNVEV (reference sequence). The ends were cut back, 6 bases at V and 7 bases at J, with 9 bases in the middle. CDR3 DNA: TGTGCCAGCAGGGCGGATGACGGGGAGCTGTTTTTT. It translates to CASRADDGELFF.

The V call is TRBV27, the J call TRBJ2-5, with D tentatively TRBD1 (7 bases). Germline V gives CDR1 MNHEY, CDR2 SMNVEV (reference sequence). This CDR3 is built from 12 residues. Trimming removed 3 bases at V and 7 bases at J, with 9 bases between. CDR3: CASSFQGGTQYF. CDR3 in DNA: TGTGCCAGCAGTTTCCAGGGGGGGACCCAGTACTTC.

This clone was counted once. The gene calls are TRBV18 and TRBJ1-3; D not certain. The CDR3 spans 16 residues. Germline values: CDR1 KGHSH, CDR2 LQKENI. Trimming removed 3 bases at V and 0 bases at J, with 12 bases between. The CDR3 here is CASSPGRPFSGNTIYF. The CDR3 DNA reads as TGTGCCAGCTCACCGGGCAGACCTTTCTCTGGAAACACCATATATTTT.

Ten or more counts support this clone. This chain uses TRBV11-3 with TRBJ1-6; 7 bases are a match to TRBD1. The CDR3 sequence is 17 residues long. Germline V lookup: CDR1 SGHNT, CDR2 YENEEA. V was clipped by 0 bases and J by 6 bases; unmatched bases: 8. The CDR3 here is CASSLERTGATNSPLHF. CDR3 sequence (DNA): TGTGCCAGCAGCTTAGAGAGGACAGGCGCGACTAATTCACCCCTCCACTTT.

The table lists this clone with a few counts. The chain links TRBV2 to TRBJ1-1; D may be TRBD1 (6 bases). Germline V gene lookup returns CDR1 SNHLY and CDR2 FYNNEI. V lost 6 bases and J 11 bases, leaving 13 bases between the germline ends. This CDR3 has 11 amino acids. CDR3 sequence: CASRISGEAFF. CDR3 nucleotide sequence: TGTGCCAGCAGGATATCAGGGGAGGCTTTCTTT.

The chain combines TRBV3-1 (or the pseudogene TRBV3-2) with TRBJ2-2, with 8 nucleotides matching TRBD2. The CDR3 contains 15 residues. V lost 4 bases, J lost 6 bases, and 7 bases stayed unmatched. Germline CDR1 reads LGHDT; CDR2 reads YNNKEL (reference sequence). CDR3 loop: CASSRRGLVAGELFF. Here the CDR3 DNA reads TGTGCCAGCAGCCGCCGGGGACTAGTGGCCGGGGAGCTGTTTTTT.

This clone came up once. This sequence joins TRBV6-7 and TRBJ2-2; 7 nucleotides align to TRBD2. TRBV6-7 is flagged as an ORF with uncertain function. The trim removed 0 bases at V and 6 bases at J, leaving 7 bases unmatched. The CDR3 has 16 residues. The CDR3 region is CASSYSGGWGPGELFF. The CDR3 region has the DNA TGTGCCAGCAGTTACTCCGGGGGGTGGGGACCCGGGGAGCTGTTTTTT.

The chain is built from TRBV29-1 and TRBJ2-3, with a possible D match to TRBD1 (6 bases). V dropped 8 bases and J dropped 3 bases, with 12 bases sitting between them. The CDR3 runs to 12 residues. Germline V lookup: CDR1 SQVTM, CDR2 ANQGSEA. DNA of the CDR3: TGCAGCTTCAGGGGTGCGACAGATACGCAGTATTTT. This encodes CSFRGATDTQYF.

The chain is built from TRBV28 and TRBJ1-3; D is uncertain. The V and J ends lost 7 bases and 4 bases respectively, with 8 bases between them. The CDR3 extends over 12 amino acids. Germline V lookup: CDR1 MDHEN, CDR2 SYDVKM. Here the CDR3 reads CASTNQGNTIYF. The CDR3 DNA reads TGTGCCAGCACCAACCAGGGAAACACCATATATTTT.

The V call is TRBV2, the J call TRBJ2-1, with 10 bases lining up with TRBD1. The CDR3 consists of 16 residues. V dropped 6 bases and J dropped 2; count of bases not matched to a gene: 7. Germline lookup yields CDR1 SNHLY and CDR2 FYNNEI. The CDR3 DNA sequence: TGTGCCAGCAGAAAGCCCGGGACAGGGGCCTACAATGAGCAGTTCTTC. It yields the protein CASRKPGTGAYNEQFF.

This sequence joins TRBV21-1 and TRBJ2-3; no check of the table's D call, TRBD2, against the DNA was made. TRBV21-1 is labeled a pseudogene. The length of the CDR3 is 17 residues. In DNA, the CDR3 is TGTGCCAGCAGCAAAGCGCTACTACTCAATGGCACAGATACGCAGTATTTT. This sequence encodes CASSKALLLNGTDTQYF.

The chain recombines TRBV15 with TRBJ1-5, with D unresolved. Germline CDR1 LNHNV, CDR2 YYDKDF (reference sequence). The CDR3 loop spans 14 amino acids. With 0 bases removed from V and 12 bases from J, the gap between germline ends came to 15 bases. CDR3 protein: CATSRDLLGQNQHF. DNA for the CDR3: TGTGCCACCAGCAGAGATCTCTTGGGCCAGAACCAGCATTTT.